Listed below are T cell receptor beta chains from one sample, sequenced in a study of blood T cell repertoires in COVID-19. Profiling relied on immunoSEQ multiplex PCR, and the TCRdb table lists in-frame clones only, not all of them. In the table there are under 300,000 clones, roughly 90% of which are singletons. What was sequenced was peripheral blood. The origin of the receptors is a man aged 50-59 years with acute or convalescent COVID-19. Both conserved end residues are trimmed from each CDR3. The order of the fields is J gene, clone size, V gene, CDR3 protein. Clone size is given for some rows only: seen once, a few or many times, or a class if the clone is expanded.

TRBJ2-7 | . | TRBV9 | ASSVVDRWNEQY
TRBJ2-1 | . | TRBV13 | ASGQGLAGPPSYNEQF
TRBJ2-7 | . | TRBV11-3 | ASSRGYEQY
TRBJ2-2 | . | TRBV9 | ASTQRQTETGELF
TRBJ1-5 | . | TRBV19 | ASSIGGGDQPQH
TRBJ1-4 | . | TRBV25-1 | ASSVGTGNEKLF
TRBJ2-5 | once | TRBV5-5 | ASSSGGFQETQY
TRBJ2-7 | few | TRBV2 | ASLADSSYEQY
TRBJ1-5 | . | TRBV4-1 | ASSHGTGGVQPQH
TRBJ1-2 | . | TRBV2 | ASIPDRGGYGYT
TRBJ2-7 | . | TRBV7-7 | ASSRGTGDSYEQY
TRBJ1-4 | . | TRBV5-1 | ASSNTGDEKLF
TRBJ1-2 | . | TRBV7-8 | ASSLNPDARGGDKGYT
TRBJ2-5 | . | TRBV13 | ASSSMLGRETQY
TRBJ2-1 | . | TRBV19 | ASTGAGRHNEQF
TRBJ2-7 | . | TRBV18 | ASSQGQLGEQY
TRBJ1-6 | . | TRBV19 | AGGDTSGPLH
TRBJ2-2 | . | TRBV9 | ASSVAVGQAGELF
TRBJ1-2 | . | TRBV6-6 | ASSIGTANYGYT
TRBJ2-3 | . | TRBV5-1 | ASSLLASGLTDTQY
TRBJ1-5 | few | TRBV2 | ASSGTGGNQPQH